The clone carrying this TCR beta chain was detected many times. TCRdb called the 5' RACE reads again in MiXCR, with one record for every CDR3 protein. Of 200,000 to 250,000 distinct CDR3 sequences listed, approximately 12% were seen once; the top ten hold roughly 4%. These data originate in a study of identical twins. Trimming took 7 bases from V and 7 from J, leaving 19 bases between them. The CDR3 totals 15 residues. From germline, CDR1 is MNHNS and CDR2 SASEGT. These same records also appear under a second study, on yellow fever vaccine responses in identical twins.

Material: memory (CD45RO+) T cells sorted from blood. This sequence was found in a woman younger than 35 in good health. The chain couples TRBV6-1 to TRBJ2-2, with D tentatively TRBD1 (5 bases). CDR3 sequence (DNA): TGTGCCAGCACCCCAAGGACACCCAAACACGGGGAGCTGTTTTTT. Protein: CASTPRTPKHGELFF.